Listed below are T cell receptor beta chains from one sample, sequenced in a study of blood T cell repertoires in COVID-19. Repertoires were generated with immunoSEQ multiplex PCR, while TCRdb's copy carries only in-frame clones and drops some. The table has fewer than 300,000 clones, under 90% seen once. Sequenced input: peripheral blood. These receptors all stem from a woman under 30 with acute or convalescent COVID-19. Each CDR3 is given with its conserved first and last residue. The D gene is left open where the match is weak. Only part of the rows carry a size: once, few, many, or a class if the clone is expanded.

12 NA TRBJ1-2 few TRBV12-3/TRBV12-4 CASSFMVRGYTF TGTGCCAGCAGTTTTATGGTTCGGGGCTACACCTTC
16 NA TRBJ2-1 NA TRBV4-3 CASSQAPGSYNNEQFF TGCGCCAGCAGCCAAGCCCCCGGTAGCTATAACAATGAGCAGTTCTTC
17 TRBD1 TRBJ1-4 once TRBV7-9 CASSLPGTGVDDEKLFF TGTGCCAGCAGCCTACCCGGGACAGGGGTCGACGATGAAAAACTGTTTTTT
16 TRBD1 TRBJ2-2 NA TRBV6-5 CASSYWTGTGSGELFF TGTGCCAGCAGTTACTGGACCGGGACAGGGTCCGGGGAGCTGTTTTTT
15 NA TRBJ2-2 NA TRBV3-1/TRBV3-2 CASSQAWGAAGELFF TGTGCCAGCAGCCAAGCCTGGGGCGCCGCCGGGGAGCTGTTTTTT
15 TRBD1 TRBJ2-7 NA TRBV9 CASSLGSGGDYEQYF TGTGCCAGCAGCCTAGGGTCAGGGGGCGACTACGAGCAGTACTTC
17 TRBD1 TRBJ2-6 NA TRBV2 CASSPGQGASGANVLTF TGTGCCAGCAGTCCGGGACAGGGGGCTTCAGGGGCCAACGTCCTGACTTTC
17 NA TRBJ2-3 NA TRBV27 CASSLRGRSRSTDTQYF TGTGCCAGCAGTTTACGGGGTAGGTCACGAAGCACAGATACGCAGTATTTT
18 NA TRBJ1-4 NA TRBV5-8 CASSLGQDSIGTNEKLFF TGTGCCAGCAGCTTGGGACAGGACTCCATAGGGACTAATGAAAAACTGTTTTTT
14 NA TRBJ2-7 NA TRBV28 CASRTGLDSYEQYF TGTGCCAGCAGGACAGGTCTAGACTCCTACGAGCAGTACTTC
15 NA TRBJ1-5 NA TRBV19 CASKPQGYGNQPQHF TGTGCCAGTAAACCTCAGGGGTACGGCAATCAGCCCCAGCATTTT
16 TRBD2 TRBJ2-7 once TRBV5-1 CASSRGSGLAGAEQYF TGCGCCAGCAGTCGAGGGTCGGGGCTAGCGGGAGCCGAGCAGTACTTC
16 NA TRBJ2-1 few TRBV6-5 CASSYSAPSGYNEQFF TGTGCCAGCAGTTACTCCGCCCCGAGCGGCTACAATGAGCAGTTCTTC
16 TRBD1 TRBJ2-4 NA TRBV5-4 CASSYGTGASVGIQYF TGTGCCAGCAGCTACGGGACAGGTGCTTCGGTGGGCATTCAGTACTTC
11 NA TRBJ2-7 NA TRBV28 CASVGSYEQYF TGTGCCAGCGTCGGGTCCTACGAGCAGTACTTC
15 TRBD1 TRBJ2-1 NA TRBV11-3 CASSLDTGQYNEQFF TGTGCCAGCAGCTTAGATACGGGACAGTACAATGAGCAGTTCTTC
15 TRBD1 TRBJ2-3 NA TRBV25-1 CASSDDREATDTQYF TGTGCCAGCAGTGACGACAGGGAAGCAACAGATACGCAGTATTTT
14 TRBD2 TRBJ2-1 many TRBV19 CASTSGGSGIEQFF TGTGCCAGTACCTCCGGGGGGAGCGGTATTGAGCAGTTCTTC
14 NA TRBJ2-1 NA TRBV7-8 CASSLANRADEQFF TGTGCCAGCAGCTTAGCGAACAGGGCGGATGAGCAGTTCTTC
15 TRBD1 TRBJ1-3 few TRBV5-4 CASSVGTDSGNTIYF TGTGCCAGCAGCGTCGGGACAGACTCTGGAAACACCATATATTTT
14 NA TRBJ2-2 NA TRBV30 CAWSESLGRGALFF TGTGCCTGGAGTGAAAGTCTGGGACGCGGGGCGCTGTTTTTT
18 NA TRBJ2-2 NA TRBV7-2 CASSLSRYRRLNTGELFF TGTGCCAGCAGCTTATCTCGCTACAGGCGGTTGAACACCGGGGAGCTGTTTTTT
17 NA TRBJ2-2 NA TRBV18 CASSPPGGLANTGELFF TGTGCCAGCTCACCACCGGGCGGGCTCGCGAACACCGGGGAGCTGTTTTTT
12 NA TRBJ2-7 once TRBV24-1 CATSDVGGEQYF TGTGCCACCAGTGACGTCGGGGGCGAGCAGTACTTC
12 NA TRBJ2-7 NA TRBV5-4 CASSWDTYEQYF TGTGCCAGCAGCTGGGACACCTACGAGCAGTACTTC
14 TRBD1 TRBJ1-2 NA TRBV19 CASTYEGARYGYTF TGTGCCAGTACCTACGAGGGGGCGAGGTATGGCTACACCTTC
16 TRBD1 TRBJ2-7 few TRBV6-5 CASSYSGQGAVYEQYF TGTGCCAGCAGTTACTCAGGACAGGGGGCTGTCTACGAGCAGTACTTC
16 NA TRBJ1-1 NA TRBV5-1 CASSLVQGLGNTEAFF TGCGCCAGCAGCTTGGTCCAGGGGTTGGGGAACACTGAAGCTTTCTTT
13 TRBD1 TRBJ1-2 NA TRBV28 CASSLRRGQGYTF TGTGCCAGCAGTTTACGCAGGGGGCAAGGCTACACCTTC
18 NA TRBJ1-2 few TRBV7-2 CASSLVAVAGAGDYGYTF TGTGCCAGCAGCTTAGTTGCCGTCGCGGGGGCTGGCGACTATGGCTACACCTTC
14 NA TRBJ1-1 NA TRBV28 CASTWAAMNTEAFF TGTGCCAGCACCTGGGCAGCTATGAACACTGAAGCTTTCTTT
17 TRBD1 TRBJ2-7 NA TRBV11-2 CASLEGRYGQAGYEQYF TGTGCCAGCCTTGAAGGTCGATACGGACAGGCAGGTTACGAGCAGTACTTC
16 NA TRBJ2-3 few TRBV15 CATSRDGGGATDTQYF TGTGCCACCAGCAGAGACGGTGGCGGGGCAACAGATACGCAGTATTTT